What follows are 30 T cell receptor beta chains derived from one specimen sequenced in a study of blood T cell repertoires in COVID-19. Some clones are missing from TCRdb's copy, which holds only in-frame ones; the method was immunoSEQ multiplex PCR. The sample includes roughly 300,000 clones, about 86% of them seen just once. The material sequenced was peripheral blood. The receptors were gathered from a woman aged 55-70 years with active or convalescent COVID-19.

Here the CDR3 DNA reads TGTGCCAGCAGCCCTGAGGGGGCTTCAACTAATGAAAAACTGTTTTTT. It codes for CASSPEGASTNEKLFF. This chain joins TRBV11-1 and TRBJ1-4; 7 positions match TRBD1. This CDR3 spans 16 amino acids. V lost 5 bases to trimming and J lost 0 bases; unmatched junction nucleotides: 6. CDR1 is SGHAT and CDR2 is FQDESV in the germline V gene (reference sequence).

V is TRBV28 and J is TRBJ2-3; D might be TRBD2 (5 bases). This CDR3 comprises 13 residues. V lost 5 bases and J lost 4, with 10 bases in between. In germline, CDR1 is MDHEN, CDR2 SYDVKM. The CDR3 is CASSTRRADTQYF. CDR3 coding DNA: TGTGCCAGCAGTACCCGGCGGGCAGATACGCAGTATTTT.

This clone was recorded only once. The chain uses TRBV7-9 and TRBJ1-2; D is undetermined. The germline gives CDR1 SEHNR, CDR2 FQNEAQ (reference sequence). V shed 1 base and J shed 3 bases, with 9 bases lying between them. The CDR3 loop spans 14 amino acids. As DNA, the CDR3 is TGTGCCAGCAGCTTAGGACGGGAGGACTATGGCTACACCTTC. Translated: CASSLGREDYGYTF.

The rearrangement joins TRBV4-2 to TRBJ2-3, with TRBD1 matching 9 bases. V lost 7 bases and J lost 4; bases outside the gene matches: 6. Germline V gives CDR1 LGHNA, CDR2 YNFKEQ. The CDR3 is made up of 14 amino acids. The CDR3 protein is CASNPQGAADTQYF. CDR3 nucleotide sequence: TGTGCCAGCAACCCACAGGGGGCTGCAGATACGCAGTATTTT.

The chain uses TRBV5-5 and TRBJ2-5, with D unresolved. The V gene's germline CDR1 is SGHKS and CDR2 YYEKEE (reference sequence). The CDR3 runs to 16 residues. V was cut by 0 bases and J by 2 bases, with 14 bases left in between. Here the CDR3 DNA reads TGTGCCAGCAGCTTGGTATACGGGTCTGGTCAAGAGACCCAGTACTTC. Protein sequence: CASSLVYGSGQETQYF.

This clone occurred once. The CDR3 DNA reads TGTGCCAGCAGCTTTCGGGGGGGTAGCACAGATACGCAGTATTTT. It translates to CASSFRGGSTDTQYF. V gene TRBV13 combines with J gene TRBJ2-3; TRBD2 aligns across 8 bases. Germline-derived CDR1 and CDR2 are PRHDT and FYEKMQ (reference sequence). Trimming cost V 3 bases and J 0 bases; bases outside gene matches: 2. The CDR3 is made up of 15 amino acids.

In the case of this clone: The junction shows a germline mismatch at one end, possibly a read error. This sequence joins TRBV4-1 and TRBJ1-1; the D gene is possibly TRBD1 (5 bases). CDR3 size: 11 residues. Germline-derived CDR1 and CDR2 are MGHRA and YSYEKL. The chain's CDR3 is CASSLGTVAFF. The CDR3 DNA follows: TGCGCCAGCAGCTTAGGGACTGTAGCTTTCTTT.

As regards this clone: Other DNA sequences in the sample encode the same CDR3. The V call is TRBV6-5, the J call TRBJ1-1; D is ambiguous. The CDR3 spans 12 residues. Germline CDR1 MNHEY, CDR2 SVGAGI. Trimming pared 2 bases from V and 8 bases from J, leaving 9 bases between. The CDR3 is CASSYRGLEAFF. CDR3 in DNA: TGTGCCAGCAGTTACCGGGGTCTGGAAGCTTTCTTT.

The chain combines TRBV19 with TRBJ2-1; TRBD2 might be the D (5 bases). Germline lookup yields CDR1 LNHDA and CDR2 SQIVND (reference sequence). The CDR3 runs to 16 residues. V shed 2 bases and J shed 4 bases, with 15 bases lying between them. CDR3 in DNA: TGTGCCAGTAGTATAAGGGAAGGCAGGACTTACAATGAGCAGTTCTTC. This translates into CASSIREGRTYNEQFF.

The V call is TRBV3-1 (or the pseudogene TRBV3-2), the J call TRBJ1-2; TRBD1 agrees at 9 bases. V was pared by 7 bases and J by 1 base, with 4 bases of the junction left unmatched. There are 14 residues in the CDR3. CDR1 is LGHDT and CDR2 is YNNKEL in the germline V gene (reference sequence). This CDR3 reads CASTPGQGNYGYTF. Here the CDR3 DNA reads TGTGCCAGCACCCCGGGACAGGGTAACTATGGCTACACCTTC.

The gene calls are TRBV19 and TRBJ1-1; 7 bases line up with TRBD1. This CDR3 comprises 13 residues. Trimming took 5 bases from V and 3 from J; bases not matched to a gene: 3. Germline V gene sequence: CDR1 LNHDA, CDR2 SQIVND (reference sequence). The CDR3, as DNA: TGTGCCAGTAGTCCCCAGGGGGACACTGAAGCTTTCTTT. The encoded protein is CASSPQGDTEAFF. Looking up the rest from reference TRBV19 and TRBJ1-1 gives the full variable domain: DGGITQSPKYLFRKEGQNVTLSCEQNLNHDAMYWYRQDPGQGLRLIYYSQIVNDFQKGDIAEGYSVSREKKESFPLTVTSAQKNPTAFYLCASSPQGDTEAFFGQGTRLTVV.

The gene calls are TRBV18 and TRBJ1-4; TRBD1 aligns across 10 bases. Germline CDR1 is KGHSH and CDR2 is LQKENI. The J segment lost 7 bases and the V segment lost 4 bases, leaving 6 bases of the junction unmatched. This CDR3 contains 15 residues. CDR3 amino acids: CASSRTGTGAEKLFF. CDR3 sequence (DNA): TGTGCCAGCTCACGGACCGGGACAGGGGCTGAAAAACTGTTTTTT.

As DNA, the CDR3 is TGTGCCAGCTCACCAGCGAACAGGCGCAATCAGCCCCAGCATTTT. This codes for CASSPANRRNQPQHF. This chain joins TRBV18 and TRBJ1-5; the D gene is possibly TRBD1 (5 bases). CDR3 size: 15 residues. Per the germline V gene, CDR1 is KGHSH and CDR2 is LQKENI. Trimming took 2 bases from V and 2 from J, leaving 10 bases between them. The full variable domain, in which reference TRBV18 and TRBJ1-5 provide the parts outside the CDR3, is NAGVMQNPRHLVRRRGQEARLRCSPMKGHSHVYWYRQLPEEGLKFMVYLQKENIIDESGMPKERFSAEFPKEGPSILRIQQVVRGDSAAYFCASSPANRRNQPQHFGDGTRLSIL.

V is TRBV11-2 and J is TRBJ2-6, with D perhaps matching TRBD1 (6 bases). Between the trimmed V and J ends, which lost 4 bases and 4 bases, there was a span of 8 bases. The CDR3 has 14 residues. Germline CDR1 SGHAT, CDR2 FQNNGV. DNA for the CDR3: TGTGCCAGCAGCTGGGGGCCCGGGGCCAACGTCCTGACTTTC. Residues: CASSWGPGANVLTF. Combining the CDR3 with reference TRBV11-2 and TRBJ2-6 gives the whole variable domain EAGVAQSPRYKIIEKRQSVAFWCNPISGHATLYWYQQILGQGPKLLIQFQNNGVVDDSQLPKDRFSAERLKGVDSTLKIQPAKLEDSAVYLCASSWGPGANVLTFGAGSRLTVL.

This CDR3 reads CASLGAPSYEQYF. Written as DNA, the CDR3 is TGTGCCAGCCTAGGAGCACCAAGCTACGAGCAGTACTTC. The rearrangement uses TRBV7-9 and TRBJ2-7, with D uncertain. The V and J ends lost 8 bases and 3 bases respectively, with 14 bases between them. CDR3 length: 13 amino acids. Looked up from germline, CDR1 is SEHNR and CDR2 is FQNEAQ (reference sequence).

The chain is built from TRBV23-1 and TRBJ2-7; 9 nucleotides line up with TRBD1. TRBV23-1 carries the ORF label, with uncertain function. Germline trimming cut 0 bases from V and 3 bases from J; bases unmatched to any gene: 3. This CDR3 has 15 residues. CDR3 bases: TGCGCCAGCAGTCAATCTTACAGGGGGCACTACGAGCAGTACTTC. Its protein product is CASSQSYRGHYEQYF.

The V call is TRBV27, the J call TRBJ2-1; 7 nucleotides align to TRBD2. The CDR3 is 17 residues long. J was trimmed by 2 bases and V by 5 bases; bases with no gene match: 12. Germline assignment: CDR1 MNHEY and CDR2 SMNVEV (reference sequence). CDR3 protein: CASSRPPRSGAYNEQFF. CDR3 bases: TGTGCCAGCAGTCGCCCTCCCCGGAGCGGGGCCTACAATGAGCAGTTCTTC.

This clone occurred a few times. The V call is TRBV6-5, the J call TRBJ1-2; D is unclear. The germline gives CDR1 MNHEY, CDR2 SVGAGI. The V end lost 7 bases, the J end lost 12 bases, and 21 bases lay between the germline ends. The CDR3 has 13 amino acids. As DNA, the CDR3 is TGTGCCAGCACTTCAGGCGGGCAGCCGCCCCACACCTTC. It translates to CASTSGGQPPHTF.

The DNA of the CDR3 is TGTGCCAGCAGCTTTGACAGGGGGCGCCCGGGCACCGGGGAGCTGTTTTTT. Translated, it gives CASSFDRGRPGTGELFF. The chain joins TRBV7-2 to TRBJ2-2, with TRBD1 identical over 10 bases. Germline CDR1 SGHTA, CDR2 FQGNSA. The CDR3 is made up of 17 amino acids. V trimming: 3 bases; J trimming: 4 bases; junction bases outside the gene matches: 8.

This clone was observed once. The rearrangement links TRBV7-2 to TRBJ2-2, with D possibly TRBD1 on 5 matching bases. CDR3 size: 14 residues. V lost 4 bases and J 6 bases, leaving 12 bases between the germline ends. The germline V gene has CDR1 SGHTA and CDR2 FQGNSA. The CDR3 DNA follows: TGTGCCAGCAGCTCCTCCCAGGGTTCCGGGGAGCTGTTTTTT. This gives the protein CASSSSQGSGELFF.

V gene TRBV27 combines with J gene TRBJ2-7; possibly TRBD1 for D (6 bases). The CDR3 runs to 15 residues. Germline CDR1 reads MNHEY; CDR2 reads SMNVEV (reference sequence). Deletions cut 4 bases from V and 2 bases from J, with 15 bases between. CDR3 sequence: CASSSGALGTYEQYF. For the CDR3, the DNA is TGTGCCAGCAGTTCAGGGGCGTTGGGGACCTACGAGCAGTACTTC.

The chain has TRBV7-2 and TRBJ1-2; possible D gene TRBD1, 6 bases. Germline V lookup: CDR1 SGHTA, CDR2 FQGNSA. This CDR3 has 15 residues. V was trimmed by 5 bases and J by 2 bases, leaving 15 bases between them. The CDR3 coding sequence is TGTGCCAGCAGCCCCCGGGGGGGGCCGAACTATGGCTACACCTTC. This sequence encodes CASSPRGGPNYGYTF.

This chain uses TRBV6-5 with TRBJ2-4; TRBD1 might be the D (5 bases). Germline V gene lookup returns CDR1 MNHEY and CDR2 SVGAGI. With 8 bases removed from V and 10 bases from J, the gap between germline ends came to 24 bases. This CDR3 region has 15 residues. CDR3 coding DNA: TGTGCCAGCCAATCCTCGGCAGGGTATAGTTGGATTCAGTACTTC. This gives the protein CASQSSAGYSWIQYF.

The chain carries TRBV19 and TRBJ2-7, with 9 bases fitting TRBD2. Germline CDR1 LNHDA, CDR2 SQIVND (reference sequence). This CDR3 is 14 amino acids long. The trim removed 1 base at V and 6 bases at J, leaving 4 bases unmatched. CDR3 DNA: TGTGCCAGTAGTATAGGAGCGGGGGGAATCGAGCAGTACTTC. It is translated as CASSIGAGGIEQYF.

V is TRBV6-1 and J is TRBJ2-7; D may be TRBD1 (6 bases). Per germline, CDR1 MNHNS and CDR2 SASEGT. V was pared by 1 base and J by 3 bases, with 13 bases between. CDR3 length equals 15 residues. CDR3 residues: CASSEVQGSDYEQYF. DNA for the CDR3: TGTGCCAGCAGTGAAGTACAGGGATCCGACTACGAGCAGTACTTC.

The chain employs TRBV6-6 and TRBJ1-5; D remains unclear. The V end lost 0 bases, the J end lost 3 bases, and 9 bases lay between the germline ends. Germline V gives CDR1 MNHNY, CDR2 SVGAGI (reference sequence). CDR3 length: 15 residues. In nucleotides, the CDR3 is TGTGCCAGCAGTTACTCGCGGCAGAACAATCAGCCCCAGCATTTT. Protein: CASSYSRQNNQPQHF.

This clone was recorded once. The chain uses TRBV4-3 and TRBJ2-3; tentatively, D is TRBD1 (6 bases). This CDR3 comprises 16 residues. CDR1 and CDR2 from the germline V gene are LGHNA and YSLEER. The V gene lost 5 bases and the J gene lost 1 base, with 16 bases spanning the gap. CDR3 loop: CASSTNSRGGTDTQYF. The CDR3 DNA follows: TGCGCCAGCAGCACCAACAGCAGGGGAGGCACAGATACGCAGTATTTT.

The CDR3, as DNA: TGTGCCAGCAGCCGCGAGGCGGGGGGGCCCTACGAGCAGTACTTC. Amino acids: CASSREAGGPYEQYF. This sequence joins TRBV4-2 and TRBJ2-7; 9 bases fit TRBD2. Losses at the gene ends were 4 bases for V and 2 bases for J; bases not matched to a gene: 6. The CDR3 contains 15 residues. Germline lookup yields CDR1 LGHNA and CDR2 YNFKEQ.

The V and J genes are TRBV3-1 (or the pseudogene TRBV3-2) and TRBJ2-3, with 7 bases that match TRBD2. Trimming cost V 4 bases and J 4 bases; bases outside gene matches: 20. Germline V gene data show CDR1 as LGHDT and CDR2 as YNNKEL (reference sequence). The length of the CDR3 is 19 residues. CDR3 nucleotides: TGTGCCAGCAGCCCAAGGGTCAGAAATTCACGGACTAGATCAGATACGCAGTATTTT. Translation: CASSPRVRNSRTRSDTQYF.

The rearrangement joins TRBV4-2 to TRBJ2-5; 10 bases map to TRBD2. The germline V gene has CDR1 LGHNA and CDR2 YNFKEQ. This CDR3 is 18 amino acids long. The V gene end was trimmed by 0 bases and the J gene end by 4 bases; junction bases not matched to a gene: 11. Here the CDR3 reads CASSQDGLAGATGETQYF. CDR3 DNA: TGTGCCAGCAGCCAAGATGGGCTAGCGGGGGCGACGGGAGAGACCCAGTACTTC.